This T cell receptor (beta chain) was obtained from a study of cytomegalovirus exposure and HLA in healthy donors. The PCR used 60 Vbeta and 13 Jbeta primers. Clones were sequenced by immunoSEQ multiplex PCR, and TCRdb holds only the in-frame ones, with some missing. The top ten clones hold over 2% of a sample with approximately 150,000 clones, 65% to 80% of them seen once. CDR1 and CDR2 (germline): LNHDA, SQIVND (reference sequence). Trimming cost V 3 bases and J 0 bases, with 9 bases left between them. This CDR3 is built from 15 residues. Sequences were obtained from PBMCs. This chain uses TRBV19 with TRBJ1-5; D perhaps matches TRBD1 (5 bases). This TCR derives from a woman between 40 and 50 years old in good health and CMV-seropositive. The CDR3 loop is CASSIQGHSNQPQHF. The CDR3 nucleotides read TGTGCCAGTAGTATCCAGGGTCATAGCAATCAGCCCCAGCATTTT.